The clone carrying this TCR beta chain showed up many times. Its specificity is not known. This CDR3 is 13 amino acids long. Trimming removed 5 bases from V and 2 bases from J, with 9 bases in between. Germline lookup yields CDR1 SGHTA and CDR2 FQGNSA. What was amplified from RNA transcripts were TCR beta CDR3 regions. A set of HTBI primers served as the primers for a first-round RT-PCR of the TCR CDR3. One entry per CDR3 protein results from TCRdb running MiXCR on the multiplex PCR reads. The sample has around 97,000 distinct CDR3 sequences, 45% to 50% seen once. Investigators excluded patients with uncontrolled infection, other autoimmune disease, pregnancy or lactation. Diagnoses used clinical symptoms, serum thyroxine and TRAb, thyroid ultrasound and orbital computed tomography. Fresh peripheral blood, approximately 10 ml, yielded the PBMCs. These data are taken from a study of T cells in Graves' hyperthyroidism and ophthalmopathy. Findings and limits, study-wide: Most thyroid-expanded clonotypes above 0.001 were also found in blood.

The receptor was isolated from a middle-aged man with Graves' hyperthyroidism. The rearrangement uses TRBV7-2 and TRBJ1-2, with D uncertain. Material for sequencing was blood. The DNA of the CDR3 is TGTGCCAGCAGCCGACCCGGGAACTATGGCTACACCTTC. Translation: CASSRPGNYGYTF.